These T cell receptor beta chains were read from a single sample in a study of STAT5B mutations in CD4+ large granular lymphocyte leukemia. Sequenced by immunoSEQ multiplex PCR; TCRdb stores in-frame clones only, minus some. The repertoire holds 35,000 or so clones, with more than 55% as singletons. The sample taken for sequencing was CD4+ T cells from blood buffy coats. The receptors come from a human donor in good health. Both conserved end residues are part of each CDR3. Fields, in order: J gene, clone size, D gene, V gene, CDR3 protein, CDR3 DNA. D genes are given only for firm matches. Not every row has a clone size; where given, it reads once, few, many or a size class.

J: TRBJ1-5; size: .; D: .; V: TRBV6-5; CDR3: CASSYGLGWQPQHF; DNA: TGTGCCAGCAGTTACGGACTCGGATGGCAGCCCCAGCATTTT
J: TRBJ2-7; size: .; D: .; V: TRBV6-1; CDR3: CASSEGDATGHEQYF; DNA: TGTGCCAGCAGTGAAGGGGATGCCACAGGGCACGAGCAGTACTTC
J: TRBJ1-6; size: .; D: .; V: TRBV4-3; CDR3: CASSHRGSYNSPLHF; DNA: TGCGCCAGCAGCCACCGGGGTAGTTATAATTCACCCCTCCACTTT
J: TRBJ1-2; size: .; D: TRBD1; V: TRBV9; CDR3: CAGQGRGGQGLGGYTF; DNA: TGTGCCGGCCAAGGAAGGGGGGGACAGGGTTTGGGTGGCTACACCTTC
J: TRBJ2-7; size: few; D: .; V: TRBV19; CDR3: CASSRKGSYEQYF; DNA: TGTGCCAGTAGTCGAAAGGGCTCCTACGAGCAGTACTTC
J: TRBJ1-6; size: .; D: TRBD1; V: TRBV7-2; CDR3: CASSGPGGRSYNSPLHF; DNA: TGTGCCAGCAGCGGTCCAGGGGGCCGATCCTATAATTCACCCCTCCACTTT
J: TRBJ2-4; size: .; D: .; V: TRBV6-5; CDR3: CASSPGAPKNIQYF; DNA: TGTGCCAGCAGTCCGGGCGCGCCGAAAAACATTCAGTACTTC
J: TRBJ2-5; size: .; D: .; V: TRBV5-1; CDR3: CASSLTGHQQETQYF; DNA: TGCGCCAGCAGCTTGACAGGGCATCAGCAAGAGACCCAGTACTTC
J: TRBJ2-1; size: .; D: .; V: TRBV6-1; CDR3: CASSEVGGEQFF; DNA: TGTGCCAGCAGTGAAGTCGGAGGTGAGCAGTTCTTC
J: TRBJ1-1; size: few; D: .; V: TRBV7-2; CDR3: CASSRDRTNTEAFF; DNA: TGTGCCAGCAGCCGAGACAGGACGAACACTGAAGCTTTCTTT
J: TRBJ1-5; size: .; D: .; V: TRBV5-4; CDR3: CASSLGGGNQPQHF; DNA: TGTGCCAGCAGCTTGGGAGGGGGCAATCAGCCCCAGCATTTT
J: TRBJ1-1; size: .; D: .; V: TRBV15; CDR3: CATSRAVNTEAFF; DNA: TGTGCCACCAGCAGAGCGGTGAACACTGAAGCTTTCTTT
J: TRBJ1-2; size: .; D: TRBD1; V: TRBV5-1; CDR3: CASSLPRTGANYGYTF; DNA: TGCGCCAGCAGCTTGCCCCGGACAGGGGCTAACTATGGCTACACCTTC
J: TRBJ2-3; size: .; D: .; V: TRBV11-2; CDR3: CASSLAGTDTQYF; DNA: TGTGCCAGCAGCTTAGCCGGTACAGATACGCAGTATTTT
J: TRBJ1-1; size: .; D: .; V: TRBV7-9; CDR3: CASSLTDTEAFF; DNA: TGTGCCAGCAGTTTAACGGACACTGAAGCTTTCTTT
J: TRBJ1-3; size: few; D: TRBD1; V: TRBV4-3; CDR3: CASSHRDRGRPGNTIYF; DNA: TGCGCCAGCAGCCACAGGGACAGGGGGCGTCCTGGAAACACCATATATTTT
J: TRBJ1-5; size: .; D: TRBD1; V: TRBV4-2; CDR3: CASSQDLQGDQPQHF; DNA: TGTGCCAGCAGCCAAGATTTACAGGGGGATCAGCCCCAGCATTTT
J: TRBJ1-5; size: .; D: .; V: TRBV4-3; CDR3: CASSQEGGSQPQHF; DNA: TGCGCCAGCAGCCAAGAAGGGGGTTCTCAGCCCCAGCATTTT
J: TRBJ2-7; size: .; D: TRBD2; V: TRBV11-3; CDR3: CASSSGLAEQYF; DNA: TGTGCCAGCAGCTCCGGACTAGCCGAGCAGTACTTC
J: TRBJ1-2; size: .; D: .; V: TRBV2; CDR3: CASSSVYGYTF; DNA: TGTGCCAGCAGTAGCGTCTATGGCTACACCTTC
J: TRBJ1-1; size: few; D: .; V: TRBV5-5; CDR3: CASSPRGGVPEAFF; DNA: TGTGCCAGCAGTCCTAGGGGAGGGGTTCCTGAAGCTTTCTTT
J: TRBJ2-5; size: .; D: TRBD1; V: TRBV4-2; CDR3: CASSSTGTGSPETQYF; DNA: TGTGCCAGCAGCTCTACTGGGACAGGATCTCCGGAGACCCAGTACTTC
J: TRBJ1-1; size: .; D: .; V: TRBV12-2; CDR3: CASRPRSASNTEAFF; DNA: TGTGCAAGTCGCCCCCGTAGCGCGTCTAACACTGAAGCTTTCTTT
J: TRBJ1-3; size: once; D: .; V: TRBV6-5; CDR3: CASSSLHSGNTIYF; DNA: TGTGCCAGCAGTTCGTTGCACTCTGGAAACACCATATATTTT
J: TRBJ1-5; size: .; D: .; V: TRBV4-1; CDR3: CASSQDPKSNQPQHF; DNA: TGCGCCAGCAGCCAAGATCCGAAAAGCAATCAGCCCCAGCATTTT
J: TRBJ1-5; size: .; D: .; V: TRBV11-2; CDR3: CASSLARGLMDQPQHF; DNA: TGTGCCAGCAGCTTAGCTAGGGGGTTGATGGATCAGCCCCAGCATTTT
J: TRBJ1-2; size: .; D: .; V: TRBV5-1; CDR3: CASSPRVRYGYTF; DNA: TGCGCCAGCAGCCCCCGGGTTCGCTATGGCTACACCTTC
J: TRBJ2-3; size: once; D: .; V: TRBV7-8; CDR3: CASSLKAPDTQYF; DNA: TGTGCCAGCAGCTTAAAGGCTCCAGATACGCAGTATTTT
J: TRBJ1-1; size: .; D: .; V: TRBV7-2; CDR3: CASSLYSMNTEAFF; DNA: TGTGCCAGCAGCTTATACAGCATGAACACTGAAGCTTTCTTT
J: TRBJ1-6; size: once; D: .; V: TRBV5-1; CDR3: CASSAQGQGSPLHF; DNA: TGCGCCAGCAGCGCTCAGGGCCAGGGATCACCCCTCCACTTT
J: TRBJ2-6; size: .; D: .; V: TRBV7-8; CDR3: CASSKPGPSSSGANVLTF; DNA: TGTGCCAGCAGCAAACCGGGACCTTCAAGCTCTGGGGCCAACGTCCTGACTTTC
J: TRBJ1-4; size: .; D: .; V: TRBV5-4; CDR3: CASSLGKGSPSATNEKLFF; DNA: TGTGCCAGCAGCTTGGGGAAGGGTTCCCCTTCGGCAACTAATGAAAAACTGTTTTTT